The 28 T cell receptor beta chains listed next were all sequenced from one sample in a study of shared clonotypes between healthy human individuals. Here immunoSEQ multiplex PCR was the method, and the copy in TCRdb shows in-frame clones only, minus some. The data show about 2.1 million clones, around 93% seen once. Positively selected for CCR7, the CD45RO-negative cells used as naive CD8 cells excluded terminally differentiated effector memory CD45RA+ cells. Sequencing input: naive CD8+ T cells from PBMCs. These receptor sequences come from a man between 18 and 35 years old in good health. Some clones in this sample may be carry-over from other donors' samples.

The J gene is TRBJ2-7, the V gene TRBV27; D is tentatively TRBD1 or TRBD2 (5 bases each). The CDR3 loop spans 15 amino acids. The ends were cut back, 5 bases at V and 2 bases at J, with 16 bases in the middle. The germline CDR1 and CDR2 sequences are MNHEY and SMNVEV (reference sequence). CDR3 sequence (DNA): TGTGCCAGCAGTCTGGCCGGGACGAAGCCCTACGAGCAGTACTTC. Translated, it gives CASSLAGTKPYEQYF.

This clone was counted once. This chain links TRBV4-1 with TRBJ2-1; 8 nucleotides line up with TRBD1. CDR1 and CDR2 from the germline V gene are MGHRA and YSYEKL. V lost 0 bases, J lost 4 bases, and 8 bases stayed unmatched. There are 17 residues in the CDR3. CDR3 sequence reads: CASSQDLSQGAYNEQFF. The CDR3 region has the DNA TGCGCCAGCAGCCAAGATTTGAGTCAGGGGGCGTACAATGAGCAGTTCTTC.

The chain links TRBV10-3 to TRBJ1-1; D is ambiguous. V was clipped by 9 bases and J by 1 base, with 15 bases between them. The length of the CDR3 is 14 residues. Germline lookup yields CDR1 ENHRY and CDR2 SYGVKD. CDR3 DNA: TGTGCCATGGGTCGCGGCCGAGAGAACACTGAAGCTTTCTTT. It codes for CAMGRGRENTEAFF.

The rearrangement joins TRBV29-1 to TRBJ1-2; D remains ambiguous. Trimming took 4 bases from V and 3 from J, leaving 12 bases between them. The CDR3 has 13 residues. The germline CDR1 and CDR2 sequences are SQVTM and ANQGSEA. The CDR3 spells CSVGPTPDYGYTF. CDR3 in DNA: TGCAGCGTTGGGCCGACACCAGACTATGGCTACACCTTC.

This chain links TRBV6-6 with TRBJ1-2; 12 bases agree with TRBD1. The CDR3 length is 15 residues. V trimming: 5 bases; J trimming: 2 bases; junction bases outside the gene matches: 3. Germline V gene lookup returns CDR1 MNHNY and CDR2 SVGAGI (reference sequence). CDR3 sequence (DNA): TGTGCCAGCAGTCCTGGGACAGGGGGCAACTATGGCTACACCTTC. Protein product: CASSPGTGGNYGYTF.

The table lists this clone with a count of one. Distinct nucleotide sequences in the sample also encode this CDR3. This chain links TRBV13 with TRBJ2-1; D is ambiguous. The CDR3 runs 15 residues. Germline assignment: CDR1 PRHDT and CDR2 FYEKMQ (reference sequence). Trimming took 4 bases from V and 3 from J, leaving 13 bases between them. The CDR3 here is CASSSGPGSYNEQFF. The CDR3 DNA sequence: TGTGCCAGCAGCTCGGGCCCTGGAAGCTACAATGAGCAGTTCTTC.

The chain uses TRBV27 and TRBJ2-5, with D perhaps TRBD2 (7 bases). The CDR3 spans 13 residues. Germline CDR1 is MNHEY and CDR2 is SMNVEV (reference sequence). The ends were cut back, 7 bases at V and 5 bases at J, with 14 bases in the middle. The CDR3 reads CASKGGGLETQYF. The CDR3 nucleotides are TGTGCCAGCAAGGGAGGGGGTTTGGAGACCCAGTACTTC.

The chain joins TRBV5-1 to TRBJ2-7; D gene unclear. The germline V gene encodes CDR1 SGHRS and CDR2 YFSETQ. Trimming cost V 4 bases and J 3 bases, with 17 bases left between them. This CDR3 region has 15 residues. The CDR3 sequence is CASSPGPWASYEQYF. CDR3 nucleotide sequence: TGCGCCAGCAGCCCGGGCCCTTGGGCCAGCTACGAGCAGTACTTC.

This sequence joins TRBV6-1 and TRBJ1-2, with 10 bases lining up with TRBD1. This CDR3 is 15 amino acids long. The V gene's germline CDR1 is MNHNS and CDR2 SASEGT. The trim removed 6 bases at V and 6 bases at J, leaving 10 bases unmatched. The CDR3 is CASRPGQGRPNGYTF. The CDR3 DNA follows: TGTGCCAGCAGACCGGGACAGGGGCGCCCTAATGGCTACACCTTC.

This chain joins TRBV5-1 and TRBJ2-3; 10 bases are shared with TRBD2. This CDR3 comprises 16 residues. Per germline, CDR1 SGHRS and CDR2 YFSETQ. V was clipped by 0 bases and J by 1 base; unmatched bases: 2. As DNA, the CDR3 is TGCGCCAGCAGCTTGGGAGCGGGAGGGCGCACAGATACGCAGTATTTT. This codes for CASSLGAGGRTDTQYF.

V is TRBV13 and J is TRBJ2-5; D not resolved. The V end lost 1 base, the J end lost 4 bases, and 7 bases lay between the germline ends. The CDR3 has 13 residues. In germline, CDR1 is PRHDT, CDR2 FYEKMQ (reference sequence). The CDR3 region has the DNA TGTGCCAGCAGCTTAGTGGCGAGAGAGACCCAGTACTTC. Residues: CASSLVARETQYF. Based on the CDR3 plus reference TRBV13 and TRBJ2-5, the full variable domain is AAGVIQSPRHLIKEKRETATLKCYPIPRHDTVYWYQQGPGQDPQFLISFYEKMQSDKGSIPDRFSAQQFSDYHSELNMSSLELGDSALYFCASSLVARETQYFGPGTRLLVL.

The chain couples TRBV7-3 to TRBJ2-5, with D possibly being TRBD2 (5 bases). The V gene's germline CDR1 is SGHTA and CDR2 FQGTGA. Between the trimmed V and J ends, which lost 0 bases and 5 bases, there was a span of 16 bases. The CDR3 loop spans 16 amino acids. The CDR3 bases are TGTGCCAGCAGCTTAACACCTAGCCGGAGAGGGGAGACCCAGTACTTC. It is translated as CASSLTPSRRGETQYF.

V and J are TRBV28 and TRBJ2-7; D is tentatively TRBD1 or TRBD2 (5 bases each). In germline, CDR1 is MDHEN, CDR2 SYDVKM. Trimming removed 5 bases at V and 3 bases at J, with 14 bases between. This CDR3 has 14 residues. The CDR3 sequence: CASSDRGGGYEQYF. CDR3 DNA sequence: TGTGCCAGCAGTGACCGGGGCGGAGGCTACGAGCAGTACTTC. The entire variable domain, with the rest obtained from reference TRBV28 and TRBJ2-7, is as follows: DVKVTQSSRYLVKRTGEKVFLECVQDMDHENMFWYRQDPGLGLRLIYFSYDVKMKEKGDIPEGYSVSREKKERFSLILESASTNQTSMYLCASSDRGGGYEQYFGPGTRLTVT.

V is TRBV6-5 and J is TRBJ1-2, with TRBD1 as a possible D gene (5 bases). CDR1 and CDR2 from the germline V gene are MNHEY and SVGAGI. CDR3 length: 16 amino acids. Trimming stripped 0 bases from V and 7 bases from J, with 18 bases between. The CDR3 loop is CASSYSMVAGAGGYTF. The CDR3 region has the DNA TGTGCCAGCAGTTACTCGATGGTGGCCGGGGCTGGTGGCTACACCTTC.

This sequence joins TRBV7-8 and TRBJ2-5, with D perhaps TRBD2 (6 bases). Germline V lookup: CDR1 SGHVS, CDR2 FQNEAQ. This CDR3 is 13 amino acids long. Trimming shortened V by 8 bases and J by 4 bases, and 14 bases separated the two germline ends. In nucleotides, the CDR3 is TGTGCCAGCTCTCGGGAGCCCCCAGAGACCCAGTACTTC. This codes for CASSREPPETQYF.

The chain recombines TRBV27 with TRBJ2-5, with D unresolved. The CDR3 consists of 13 residues. V was pared by 4 bases and J by 5 bases, with 11 bases between. Germline loops: CDR1 MNHEY, CDR2 SMNVEV (reference sequence). CDR3 amino acids: CASSYSLGETQYF. The CDR3 coding sequence is TGTGCCAGCAGTTACTCCCTCGGTGAGACCCAGTACTTC.

The chain carries TRBV7-8 and TRBJ1-4; D remains unclear. V was pared by 2 bases and J by 3 bases, with 13 bases between. The CDR3 extends over 16 amino acids. CDR1 and CDR2 (germline): SGHVS, FQNEAQ. The CDR3 nucleotides read TGTGCCAGCAGCTTAAGGCTTTTGGGAGCTAATGAAAAACTGTTTTTT. It is translated as CASSLRLLGANEKLFF.

The CDR3 loop is CASSNSGTGVAGELFF. CDR3 nucleotides: TGCGCCAGCAGCAATTCCGGGACAGGGGTGGCCGGGGAGCTGTTTTTT. This chain connects TRBV10-2 to TRBJ2-2; 10 bases fit TRBD1. CDR1 WSHSY and CDR2 SAAADI come from the germline V gene. The CDR3 runs 16 residues. The J segment lost 6 bases and the V segment lost 6 bases, leaving 10 bases of the junction unmatched.

The rearrangement joins TRBV4-1 to TRBJ2-1; TRBD2 matches 10 bases. This CDR3 has 19 residues. The trim removed 1 base at V and 6 bases at J, leaving 15 bases unmatched. Germline assignment: CDR1 MGHRA and CDR2 YSYEKL. DNA for the CDR3: TGCGCCAGCAGCCAAGGGACGGTCCTGACTAGCGGGCGCCCCAATGAGCAGTTCTTC. Its translation is CASSQGTVLTSGRPNEQFF.

The chain has TRBV19 and TRBJ2-1; no clear D gene. The CDR3 spans 17 residues. The germline CDR1 and CDR2 sequences are LNHDA and SQIVND (reference sequence). The V end was cut by 3 bases, the J end by 0 bases, with 15 bases between. CDR3: CASSITAGEISYNEQFF. The CDR3 bases are TGTGCCAGTAGTATTACGGCAGGCGAGATCTCCTACAATGAGCAGTTCTTC.

This sequence joins TRBV5-8 and TRBJ2-2; possibly TRBD2 for D (5 bases). The germline gives CDR1 SGHTS, CDR2 YDEGEE. V lost 2 bases and J 5 bases, leaving 19 bases between the germline ends. The length of the CDR3 is 17 residues. The chain's CDR3 is CASSLSRGNTRTGELFF. CDR3 coding DNA: TGTGCCAGCAGCTTATCCCGGGGAAACACTAGGACCGGGGAGCTGTTTTTT.

Regarding this clone: Other DNA sequences within the sample encode an identical CDR3. The J gene is TRBJ1-2, the V gene TRBV29-1; no clear D. The V gene's germline CDR1 is SQVTM and CDR2 ANQGSEA. V lost 5 bases to trimming and J lost 2 bases, with 15 bases between them. This CDR3 region has 14 residues. CDR3 sequence (DNA): TGCAGCGTTCCAAGTTCGAATCGCAACTATGGCTACACCTTC. Its protein product is CSVPSSNRNYGYTF.

The CDR3 DNA reads as TGTGCCACCGACCCGGGACTAGCGGGACTATCCTCCTACAATGAGCAGTTCTTC. This codes for CATDPGLAGLSSYNEQFF. The chain has TRBV19 and TRBJ2-1, with 13 bases identical to TRBD2. Trimming took 10 bases from V and 0 from J; bases not matched to a gene: 12. This CDR3 is 18 amino acids long. The germline CDR1 and CDR2 sequences are LNHDA and SQIVND (reference sequence). Full variable domain (missing parts from reference TRBV19 and TRBJ2-1): DGGITQSPKYLFRKEGQNVTLSCEQNLNHDAMYWYRQDPGQGLRLIYYSQIVNDFQKGDIAEGYSVSREKKESFPLTVTSAQKNPTAFYLCATDPGLAGLSSYNEQFFGPGTRLTVL.

The chain couples TRBV9 to TRBJ2-7, with D possibly TRBD1 on 6 matching bases. Germline V gene sequence: CDR1 SGDLS, CDR2 YYNGEE. This CDR3 spans 14 amino acids. With 4 bases removed from V and 1 base from J, the gap between germline ends came to 12 bases. CDR3 bases: TGTGCCAGCAGCCCGGGACAAAAATCCTACGAGCAGTACTTC. It specifies CASSPGQKSYEQYF.

The chain uses TRBV7-2 and TRBJ2-5, with a possible D match to TRBD2 (5 bases). With 1 base removed from V and 5 bases from J, the gap between germline ends came to 11 bases. The germline CDR1 and CDR2 sequences are SGHTA and FQGNSA. The CDR3 is 14 amino acids. The CDR3 region has the DNA TGTGCCAGCAGCTTAGGGGCGGGCCCCGAGACCCAGTACTTC. Residues: CASSLGAGPETQYF.

The chain employs TRBV27 and TRBJ1-4; TRBD1 matches 7 bases. The germline V gene encodes CDR1 MNHEY and CDR2 SMNVEV (reference sequence). The J segment lost 6 bases and the V segment lost 5 bases, leaving 6 bases of the junction unmatched. The CDR3 consists of 14 residues. CDR3 amino acids: CASSPHGTDEKLFF. The CDR3 nucleotides are TGTGCCAGCAGTCCGCACGGGACAGATGAAAAACTGTTTTTT.

This rearrangement joins TRBV5-1 to TRBJ2-2, with TRBD2 identical over 10 bases. J gave up 7 bases and V 0 bases, and 3 bases lay outside the gene matches. CDR1 is SGHRS, CDR2 YFSETQ, per germline. The CDR3 loop spans 15 amino acids. CDR3 DNA: TGCGCCAGCAGCTTGGAGCGGGAGGGCCTCGGGGAGCTGTTTTTT. Amino acids: CASSLEREGLGELFF.

The table lists this clone with a count of one. V is TRBV7-9 and J is TRBJ2-7; D possibly corresponds to TRBD1 (5 bases). Germline lookup yields CDR1 SEHNR and CDR2 FQNEAQ (reference sequence). This CDR3 is 17 amino acids long. The ends were cut back, 4 bases at V and 0 bases at J, with 19 bases in the middle. CDR3 bases: TGTGCCAGCAGCTCCTCCCGCGGACACGGAAGCTCCTACGAGCAGTACTTC. This codes for CASSSSRGHGSSYEQYF.